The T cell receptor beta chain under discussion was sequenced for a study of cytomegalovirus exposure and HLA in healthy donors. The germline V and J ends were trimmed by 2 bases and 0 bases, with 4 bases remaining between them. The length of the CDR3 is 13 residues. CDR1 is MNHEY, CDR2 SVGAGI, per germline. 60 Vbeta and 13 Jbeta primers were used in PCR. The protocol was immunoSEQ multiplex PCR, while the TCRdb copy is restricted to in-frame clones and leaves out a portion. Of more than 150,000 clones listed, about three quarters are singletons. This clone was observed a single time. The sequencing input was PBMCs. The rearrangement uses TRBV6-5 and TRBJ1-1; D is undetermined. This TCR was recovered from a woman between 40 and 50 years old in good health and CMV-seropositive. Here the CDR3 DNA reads TGTGCCAGCAGTTACCGTATGAACACTGAAGCTTTCTTT. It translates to CASSYRMNTEAFF.